These T cell receptor beta chains were read from a single sample in a study of blood T cells in healthy people across ages. TCRdb analysed the 5' RACE reads with MiXCR anew, one entry per CDR3 protein. Seen here are about 1,800,000 distinct CDR3 sequences, 28% observed once, and the top ten hold roughly 8%. Sequencing was carried out using blood. These TCRs come from a woman in her thirties in good health. The CDR3 runs from the conserved cysteine through the conserved F or W. Fields, in order: D gene, V gene, clone size, J gene, CDR3 DNA, CDR3 protein. D genes are given only for firm matches. A clone size is listed for some rows: how often the clone was seen (once, few, many), or a class if it is expanded.

D: TRBD1; V: TRBV5-4; size: few; J: TRBJ1-1; DNA: TGTGCCAGCAGGACAGGGAACGACCCTGAAGCTTTCTTT; CDR3: CASRTGNDPEAFF
D: .; V: TRBV7-2; size: many; J: TRBJ1-5; DNA: TGTGCCAGCAGCTACCGGGCCGGGAATCAGCCCCAGCATTTT; CDR3: CASSYRAGNQPQHF
D: .; V: TRBV7-9; size: .; J: TRBJ1-2; DNA: TGTGCCAGCGGCTCGCAGGGCGGAGCTAACTATGGCTACACCTTC; CDR3: CASGSQGGANYGYTF
D: .; V: TRBV20-1; size: few; J: TRBJ1-1; DNA: TGCAGTGCTAGGGAATATGGGAACACTGAAGCTTTCTTT; CDR3: CSAREYGNTEAFF
D: TRBD2; V: TRBV29-1; size: .; J: TRBJ2-7; DNA: TGCAGCGGTGCACAAGCGGGGGGCTACGAGCAGTACTTC; CDR3: CSGAQAGGYEQYF
D: .; V: TRBV5-6; size: many; J: TRBJ2-1; DNA: TGTGCCAGCAGCTTCGGTGGGACGGAGCAGTTCTTC; CDR3: CASSFGGTEQFF
D: .; V: TRBV6-1; size: few; J: TRBJ1-2; DNA: TGTGCCAGCAGTGAGGTTATCTCAACGAGCTATGGCTACACCTTC; CDR3: CASSEVISTSYGYTF
D: .; V: TRBV6-1; size: .; J: TRBJ1-3; DNA: TGTGCCAGCAGTCGGGGTTCTGGAAACACCATATATTTT; CDR3: CASSRGSGNTIYF
D: TRBD1; V: TRBV10-3; size: .; J: TRBJ1-2; DNA: TGTGCCAACAGCCCCGGGACAGATTCCGGCTACACCTTC; CDR3: CANSPGTDSGYTF
D: TRBD1; V: TRBV12-3/TRBV12-4; size: .; J: TRBJ1-2; DNA: TGTGCCAGCAGTACGACAGGGAACTATGGCTACATCTTC; CDR3: CASSTTGNYGYIF
D: TRBD1; V: TRBV29-1; size: many; J: TRBJ2-3; DNA: TGCAGCGTTGGGACGACAGGGAAAGAGAGAACAGATACGCAGTATTTT; CDR3: CSVGTTGKERTDTQYF
D: .; V: TRBV6-6; size: few; J: TRBJ1-6; DNA: TGTGCCAACAGTTACTCGACCAGGGATAATTCACCCCTCCACTTT; CDR3: CANSYSTRDNSPLHF
D: TRBD2; V: TRBV5-1; size: few; J: TRBJ2-1; DNA: TGCGCCAGCAGCTTGGATAGCGGGAGGTGGGAGCAGTTCTTC; CDR3: CASSLDSGRWEQFF
D: TRBD1; V: TRBV6-5; size: .; J: TRBJ2-2; DNA: TGTGCCAGCAGAACGGGACAGGTTATCATGGGGGAGCTGTTTTTT; CDR3: CASRTGQVIMGELFF
D: .; V: TRBV27; size: few; J: TRBJ1-5; DNA: TGTGCCAGCAGCTTACGAGGGAATAATCAGCCCCAGCATTTT; CDR3: CASSLRGNNQPQHF
D: TRBD2; V: TRBV7-9; size: few; J: TRBJ2-7; DNA: TGTGCCAGCAGCCCCCCCGAAGCGGGAGCGGTCGGCGAGCAGTACTTC; CDR3: CASSPPEAGAVGEQYF
D: .; V: TRBV6-2/TRBV6-3; size: .; J: TRBJ2-3; DNA: TGTGCCAGCAGCAGGAGGGCCTTGTCAGATACGCAGTATTTT; CDR3: CASSRRALSDTQYF
D: .; V: TRBV7-2; size: .; J: TRBJ2-2; DNA: TGTGCCAGCAGAGTCGGGGTAGCGGCGAACACCGGGGAGCTGTTTTTT; CDR3: CASRVGVAANTGELFF
D: .; V: TRBV7-8; size: .; J: TRBJ1-1; DNA: TGTGCCAGCAGGGAGGGACACGGGAACACTGAAGCTTTCTTT; CDR3: CASREGHGNTEAFF
D: .; V: TRBV12-3/TRBV12-4; size: .; J: TRBJ2-1; DNA: TGCGTCGGCGGGAAGAACAATGAGCAGTTCTTC; CDR3: CVGGKNNEQFF
D: .; V: TRBV10-3; size: few; J: TRBJ1-6; DNA: TGTGCCATCAGTGCAGCCGGGTGGAATTCACCCCTCCACTTT; CDR3: CAISAAGWNSPLHF
D: .; V: TRBV20-1; size: many; J: TRBJ2-4; DNA: TGCAGTGCTAGAGTTCCCCTTAAGGGGGGAGCCAAAAACATTCAGTACTTC; CDR3: CSARVPLKGGAKNIQYF
D: .; V: TRBV28; size: few; J: TRBJ1-1; DNA: TGTGCCAGCAGTTTGACAGGACGATTCACTGAAGCTTTCTTT; CDR3: CASSLTGRFTEAFF
D: TRBD1; V: TRBV6-5; size: few; J: TRBJ2-4; DNA: TGTGCCAGCAGTTACTTCAGGGGGTCGAGGGAGCAGTACTTC; CDR3: CASSYFRGSREQYF
D: .; V: TRBV25-1; size: many; J: TRBJ2-5; DNA: TGTGCCAGCAGTGAATACTGGCGGGGGCTCCAAGAGACCCAGTACTTC; CDR3: CASSEYWRGLQETQYF
D: .; V: TRBV10-3; size: .; J: TRBJ2-7; DNA: TGTGCCATCAGTGATAGGACCGCCTCCTGCGAGCAGTACTTC; CDR3: CAISDRTASCEQYF
D: TRBD1; V: TRBV7-9; size: .; J: TRBJ2-5; DNA: TGTGCCAGCAGCTCGGGGACAGTCTGGGAGCAGTACTTC; CDR3: CASSSGTVWEQYF
D: .; V: TRBV6-2/TRBV6-3; size: many; J: TRBJ1-5; DNA: TGTGCCAGCAGTTACTCGACGGGTGGAAATCAGCCCCAGCATTTT; CDR3: CASSYSTGGNQPQHF
D: TRBD2; V: TRBV4-3; size: once; J: TRBJ2-5; DNA: TGCGCCAGCAGCAAACAGCGGGAGGGATACGAGACCCAGTACTTC; CDR3: CASSKQREGYETQYF
D: TRBD1; V: TRBV3-1; size: few; J: TRBJ1-1; DNA: TGTGCCAGCAGTCACAGGGGGACTGAAGCTTTCTTT; CDR3: CASSHRGTEAFF
D: .; V: TRBV10-3; size: once; J: TRBJ1-2; DNA: TGTGCCATCAGTGCTAGGGGTGGCGACTATGGCTACACCTTC; CDR3: CAISARGGDYGYTF
D: .; V: TRBV6-6; size: .; J: TRBJ1-5; DNA: TGTGCCAGCGAGCAGGCGATCAATCAGCCCCAGCATTTT; CDR3: CASEQAINQPQHF
D: .; V: TRBV20-1; size: .; J: TRBJ2-7; DNA: TGCAGTGCTAGAGATGGTCAGGGGGAGGGACACGAGCAGTACTTC; CDR3: CSARDGQGEGHEQYF
D: .; V: TRBV20-1; size: .; J: TRBJ1-5; DNA: TGCAGTGCTATGGGTATCGATCAGCCCCAGCATTTT; CDR3: CSAMGIDQPQHF
D: .; V: TRBV6-5; size: .; J: TRBJ2-7; DNA: TGTGCCAGCAGTTACCGGTCCGGGAACGAGCAGTACTTC; CDR3: CASSYRSGNEQYF
D: .; V: TRBV18; size: .; J: TRBJ1-2; DNA: TGTGCCAGCTCACCACTGTCAGGGGCGGAATATGGCTACACCTTC; CDR3: CASSPLSGAEYGYTF
D: .; V: TRBV19; size: .; J: TRBJ1-1; DNA: TGTGCCAGTAGTATAGACACCGTGGGAACTGAAGCTTTCTTT; CDR3: CASSIDTVGTEAFF
D: TRBD1; V: TRBV7-9; size: few; J: TRBJ1-2; DNA: TGTGCCAGCAGCTTACTCGGGACAGGGGATCAGAATGGCTACACCTTC; CDR3: CASSLLGTGDQNGYTF
D: .; V: TRBV5-1; size: many; J: TRBJ2-7; DNA: TGCGCCAGCAGCTTGGCGGGGGTCCGATCCTACGAGCAGTACTTC; CDR3: CASSLAGVRSYEQYF
D: TRBD1; V: TRBV9; size: .; J: TRBJ1-6; DNA: TGTGCCAGCAGCGCGACAGGGACGGTTAATTCACCCCTCCACTTT; CDR3: CASSATGTVNSPLHF
D: TRBD1; V: TRBV4-1; size: .; J: TRBJ2-1; DNA: TGCGCCAGCAGCCAAGCGGGACAGGGTTATGAGCAGTTCTTC; CDR3: CASSQAGQGYEQFF
D: TRBD1; V: TRBV28; size: .; J: TRBJ2-1; DNA: TGTGCCAGCAGCCGGGACAGGGGGCTCGATGAGCAGTTCTTC; CDR3: CASSRDRGLDEQFF
D: TRBD2; V: TRBV12-3/TRBV12-4; size: few; J: TRBJ2-3; DNA: TGTGCCAGCAGTACCGGGGGGGGCCCAGATACGCAGTATTTT; CDR3: CASSTGGGPDTQYF
D: TRBD2; V: TRBV10-1; size: .; J: TRBJ2-1; DNA: TGCGCCAGCAGTGACACCGGGACTAGCGGGATCTACAATGAGCAGTTCTTC; CDR3: CASSDTGTSGIYNEQFF
D: TRBD2; V: TRBV5-1; size: once; J: TRBJ2-5; DNA: TGCGCCAGCACACTAGCGGGGTTACAGTACTTC; CDR3: CASTLAGLQYF
D: TRBD1; V: TRBV10-3; size: .; J: TRBJ1-4; DNA: TGTGCCATCAGTGAGTCCTTGGGACAGGTGACCTCTAATGAAAAACTGTTTTTT; CDR3: CAISESLGQVTSNEKLFF
D: .; V: TRBV2; size: .; J: TRBJ2-1; DNA: TGTGCCAGCAGTGTCTTTTTAGGGTGGGATTACAATGAGCAGTTCTTC; CDR3: CASSVFLGWDYNEQFF
D: .; V: TRBV18; size: .; J: TRBJ2-7; DNA: TGTGCCAGCTCACCAACTCAAGGGGTCGAGCAGTACTTC; CDR3: CASSPTQGVEQYF
D: TRBD1; V: TRBV6-5; size: .; J: TRBJ1-4; DNA: TGTGCCAGCTCAGGGGGCGGGGATGAAAAACTGTTTTTT; CDR3: CASSGGGDEKLFF
D: .; V: TRBV7-6; size: .; J: TRBJ1-2; DNA: TGTGCCAGCAGCGCCCAACTCCTAGGAGGAGATGGCTACACCTTC; CDR3: CASSAQLLGGDGYTF